A selection of T cell receptor beta chains follows, all from one sample in a study of regulatory T cells in long-lasting Graves disease. MiXCR, run by TCRdb on the multiplex PCR reads, gives a single entry per CDR3 protein. The table shows 200,000 to 250,000 distinct CDR3 sequences, with approximately 16% occurring only once. The sequenced sample was peripheral blood mononuclear cells (PBMCs), obtained at new diagnosis, from a patient treated with antithyroid drugs. The receptors were gathered from a female donor with Graves disease. Both conserved end residues are part of each CDR3. The order of the fields is CDR3 DNA, CDR3 protein, J gene, D gene, V gene, clone size. D genes are given only for firm matches. A row's size may be missing; if present it is once, few, many or a size class.

TGTGCCATCAGTGAGTCGGCTTCTGGAAACACCATATATTTT	CAISESASGNTIYF	TRBJ1-3	.	TRBV10-3	many
TGTGCCCGTGGGGGGGGGGTCACTGAAGCTTTCTTT	CARGGGVTEAFF	TRBJ1-1	.	TRBV30	.
TGTGCCAGCCATACCGGGACGGGCAACACCGGGGAGCTGTTTTTT	CASHTGTGNTGELFF	TRBJ2-2	.	TRBV12-3/TRBV12-4	many
TGTGCCAGCACCGGGCGCACAGATACGCAGTATTTT	CASTGRTDTQYF	TRBJ2-3	.	TRBV6-2/TRBV6-3	few
TGTGCCAGCAGTTTTTATGGGACGGCGAACACTGAAGCTTTCTTT	CASSFYGTANTEAFF	TRBJ1-1	.	TRBV12-3/TRBV12-4	many
TGTGCCAGCAGCGTATCGGGACTAGCGGGAGTTTCAGATACGCAGTATTTT	CASSVSGLAGVSDTQYF	TRBJ2-3	TRBD2	TRBV9	.
TGTGCCAGCAGCCAAGTGGGCGGGAAGAGTGAGCAGTTCTTC	CASSQVGGKSEQFF	TRBJ2-1	.	TRBV14	few
TGTGCCAGCAGAAAAAGGATAGACAGGGCCCTCAAGGGTGAAAAACTGTTTTTT	CASRKRIDRALKGEKLFF	TRBJ1-4	TRBD1	TRBV2	many
TGTGCCAGCGTATTTGTCGGGAACACTGAAGCTTTCTTT	CASVFVGNTEAFF	TRBJ1-1	.	TRBV28	.
TGTGCCAGCAGCTTGGACGGACGAACGAGAGGCTACACCTTC	CASSLDGRTRGYTF	TRBJ1-2	.	TRBV5-4	many
TGTGCCAGCAGTCTAAGGACAGGAGTTAATAACTATGGCTACACCTTC	CASSLRTGVNNYGYTF	TRBJ1-2	TRBD1	TRBV6-1	.
TGCAGCGTTGAAGGCCAGACAGATTACTCCTACAATGAGCAGTTCTTC	CSVEGQTDYSYNEQFF	TRBJ2-1	.	TRBV29-1	few
TGTGCCAGCAGCCCTCCCGGGCCCCTCATCAGGGAGCTGTTTTTT	CASSPPGPLIRELFF	TRBJ2-2	.	TRBV13	.
TGTGCCAGCAGCGCCGGACTAGCGGGAGTTATCGACGAGCAGTACTTC	CASSAGLAGVIDEQYF	TRBJ2-7	TRBD2	TRBV9	.
TGTGCCAGCAGTCCCAGGGATAAGCCCCAGCATTTT	CASSPRDKPQHF	TRBJ1-5	.	TRBV12-3/TRBV12-4	many
TGTGCCAGCAGTTACTCACGGACAGGGGCCGGGGAGCTGTTTTTT	CASSYSRTGAGELFF	TRBJ2-2	TRBD1	TRBV6-5	many
TGTGCCAGCAGCCAACTTGGGTCGCACTATGGCTACACCTTC	CASSQLGSHYGYTF	TRBJ1-2	.	TRBV3-1	many
TGTGCCAGCAGCCAAGATCCGAGGGGAGTTCTAAATCAGCCCCAGCATTTT	CASSQDPRGVLNQPQHF	TRBJ1-5	.	TRBV3-1	many
TGTGCCAGCAGTGAGGGACAGTTGAACACTGAAGCTTTCTTT	CASSEGQLNTEAFF	TRBJ1-1	TRBD1	TRBV11-2	many
TGTGCCAGCAGTGATTTGGGACTAGCGAGAGAAGAGACCCAGTACTTC	CASSDLGLAREETQYF	TRBJ2-5	TRBD2	TRBV2	.
TGTGCCAGCAGCTTACCGGGACTAGCGGGAGTTCGTGAGCAGTTCTTC	CASSLPGLAGVREQFF	TRBJ2-1	TRBD2	TRBV7-9	many
TGTGCCAGCAGCGTCGCCCCCGGGACTAGCGGCACAGATACGCAGTATTTT	CASSVAPGTSGTDTQYF	TRBJ2-3	TRBD2	TRBV9	many
TGTGCCAGCAACTTCCGACAGGGTGGAGAAAAACTGTTTTTT	CASNFRQGGEKLFF	TRBJ1-4	TRBD1	TRBV28	many
TGTGCCAGCAGTTTAGGGGGGGGTCGGGGAGAGACCCAGTACTTC	CASSLGGGRGETQYF	TRBJ2-5	TRBD2	TRBV28	many
TGCAGTGCTACACCCGGGACTAGCGGGTACGAGCAGTACTTC	CSATPGTSGYEQYF	TRBJ2-7	TRBD2	TRBV20-1	.
TGTGCCAGCAGCTTACTCAGCGGGAGCTCCTACAATGAGCAGTTCTTC	CASSLLSGSSYNEQFF	TRBJ2-1	TRBD2	TRBV11-2	many
TGCGCCAGCAGCTTAGGGGGGACAGGGGGCAATGAGCAGTTCTTC	CASSLGGTGGNEQFF	TRBJ2-1	TRBD1	TRBV5-1	.
TGTGCCAGCAGCTTGGTTCTTCATCCGGACAGTGAGCAGTTCTTC	CASSLVLHPDSEQFF	TRBJ2-1	.	TRBV5-5	many
TGTGCCACCATTGCCCCCGAAAACTCCCGGGACAGAGTGAACACTGAAGCTTTCTTT	CATIAPENSRDRVNTEAFF	TRBJ1-1	TRBD1	TRBV24-1	many
TGTGCCAGCGACCGGGACTTCGGCAGCGGGGAGCTGTTTTTT	CASDRDFGSGELFF	TRBJ2-2	.	TRBV28	many
TGTGCCTGGGACAGGGGGAGGAACGAAAAACTGTTTTTT	CAWDRGRNEKLFF	TRBJ1-4	TRBD1	TRBV30	many
TGTGCCAGCAGCTCTCAGAAGCCCGGGGAGCTGTTTTTT	CASSSQKPGELFF	TRBJ2-2	.	TRBV11-2	.
TGTGCCAGCCCTCTTTCGATGGGGGAGCTGTTTTTT	CASPLSMGELFF	TRBJ2-2	.	TRBV11-3	many
TGCGCCAGCAGCTTGACGACTGACCCGAAGTCCCTCCACTTT	CASSLTTDPKSLHF	TRBJ1-6	.	TRBV5-1	many
TGTGCCAGCAGTCCCCTAGCCGCCAACACCTACGAGCAGTACTTC	CASSPLAANTYEQYF	TRBJ2-7	.	TRBV6-2/TRBV6-3	many
TGTGCTAGTGGGCCAGGATTGCGGAACAATGAGCAGTTCTTC	CASGPGLRNNEQFF	TRBJ2-1	.	TRBV12-5	many
TGTGCCAGCGGAAGACAGGATTATAATGAAAAACTGTTTTTT	CASGRQDYNEKLFF	TRBJ1-4	.	TRBV2	.
TGTGCCAGCAGTCCTCCAAATTCCTACGAGCAGTACTTC	CASSPPNSYEQYF	TRBJ2-7	.	TRBV18	many
TGCGCCAGCAGTCAAGAGGTGATGCAGAGCTCCTACGAGCAGTACTTC	CASSQEVMQSSYEQYF	TRBJ2-7	.	TRBV4-3	few
TGTGCCAGCACCTTGGGTGAGCAAGAGACCCAGTACTTC	CASTLGEQETQYF	TRBJ2-5	.	TRBV6-2/TRBV6-3	many
TGCAGTGCTCGGACAGGGGAAGAGACCCAGTACTTC	CSARTGEETQYF	TRBJ2-5	TRBD1	TRBV20-1	many
TGTGCCAGCAGAGAAAACTACGAGCAGTACTTC	CASRENYEQYF	TRBJ2-7	.	TRBV12-3/TRBV12-4	.
TGTGCCAGCAGCCCGGTCCTGAACACTGAAGCTTTCTTT	CASSPVLNTEAFF	TRBJ1-1	.	TRBV12-3/TRBV12-4	many
TGTGCCTGGAGTTGGGCCGCGGGAGGCTACACCTTC	CAWSWAAGGYTF	TRBJ1-2	.	TRBV30	many
TGTGCCAGCAGCGTCCGGACATCAATCGCAGATACGCAGTATTTT	CASSVRTSIADTQYF	TRBJ2-3	.	TRBV12-3/TRBV12-4	many
TGTGCCACCAGTGACCCGGTACAGGGGTCCTACAATGAGCAGTTCTTC	CATSDPVQGSYNEQFF	TRBJ2-1	TRBD1	TRBV24-1	.
TGTGCCAGCAGTTTAGCCAGTAGCGATCCTTCGGATACGCAGTATTTT	CASSLASSDPSDTQYF	TRBJ2-3	.	TRBV27	.
TGTGCCAGCAGCTTCCCAGGCAGGGGATCAGATACGCAGTATTTT	CASSFPGRGSDTQYF	TRBJ2-3	.	TRBV5-4	.
TGTGCCAGCAGCTTAGTGATAGCGGGAGTGTATGAGCAGTTCTTC	CASSLVIAGVYEQFF	TRBJ2-1	TRBD2	TRBV7-8	many
TGCGCCAGCAGCTGGGGTGGGGACAGCTACGAGCAGTACTTC	CASSWGGDSYEQYF	TRBJ2-7	TRBD1	TRBV5-5	.
TGTGCCAGCAGCAAGACAGGGCCAGAGACCCAGTACTTC	CASSKTGPETQYF	TRBJ2-5	TRBD1	TRBV7-3	many
TGTGCCAGCAAGGAGAGGAACACTGAAGCTTTCTTT	CASKERNTEAFF	TRBJ1-1	.	TRBV28	.
TGCGCCAGCAGATTTGAGTCCAGCTACAATGAGCAGTTCTTC	CASRFESSYNEQFF	TRBJ2-1	.	TRBV5-1	many
TGTGCCAGCAGCTTGGACGGGGGATTCTACAATGAGCAGTTCTTC	CASSLDGGFYNEQFF	TRBJ2-1	.	TRBV5-4	.
TGCGCCAGCAGCCCATTGGGACTAGCGGGAGACAATGAGCAGTTCTTC	CASSPLGLAGDNEQFF	TRBJ2-1	TRBD2	TRBV4-1	few
TGTGCCAGCACACTAGGGGTGGGCTACGAGCAGTACTTC	CASTLGVGYEQYF	TRBJ2-7	.	TRBV6-2/TRBV6-3	many
TGTGCCAGCAGTTTTTCGACCCCCACCACTGAAGCTTTCTTT	CASSFSTPTTEAFF	TRBJ1-1	.	TRBV27	once
TGCGCCAGCAGCCAACGGCCGGGAGGCACCGGGGAGCTGTTTTTT	CASSQRPGGTGELFF	TRBJ2-2	TRBD2	TRBV4-1	.
TGTGTCAGCAGCAGAACAGGGAATGCTGAAGCTTTCTTT	CVSSRTGNAEAFF	TRBJ1-1	.	TRBV7-2	.